This entry concerns a single T cell receptor (beta chain). Its antigen remains unknown. The sort gate was single viable CD3+CD4+CD8-CD45RO+ cells for memory CD4+ T cells. This sample was included in a study of memory CD4+ T cells and cytomegalovirus serostatus. Study summary: Healthy Belgian adult donors included roughly nine CMV-positive and some 23 CMV-negative people.

Repertoires were generated with immunoSEQ multiplex PCR, while TCRdb's copy carries only in-frame clones and drops some. This table holds 40,000 to 55,000 clones, 80% to 90% found once. Overall study results and limits: Suggested: most of the CMV-linked TCR signature lies in CD4+ memory cells. Each of approximately 69 CMV-associated TCRbeta sequences occurred in one to five individuals.

Germline CDR1 is SQVTM and CDR2 is ANQGSEA. Trimming left V 7 bases short and J 5 bases short, with 20 bases between. The CDR3 contains 15 residues. The sample comprised memory CD4+ T cells from blood. The chain combines TRBV29-1 with TRBJ2-2; possibly TRBD1 for D (5 bases). The sequence was collected from an adult in good health and CMV-seropositive. The CDR3 bases are TGCAGCGCAGCCCCTCCAGGGTTAGGTACCGGGGAGCTGTTTTTT. Protein sequence: CSAAPPGLGTGELFF.